The clone carrying this T cell receptor (beta chain) was counted a few times. The entry originates in a study of blood T cells in healthy people across ages. PCR was performed a second time for 7 to 11 cycles using a sample-barcoded 5' primer and a J-beta primer mix. Each CDR3 protein gets one entry after TCRdb re-called the 5' RACE reads with MiXCR. The sample lists 800,000 to 1,300,000 distinct CDR3 sequences, less than 25% occurring once. The germline gives CDR1 LNHDA, CDR2 SQIVND (reference sequence). CDR3 length: 17 amino acids. V was cut by 6 bases and J by 1 base, with 19 bases left in between. These same records also appear under a second study, on T cells of mothers and their children. That paper notes: The study sampled three healthy Caucasian mothers and their six children. The authors added sample barcodes and 2-4 random nucleotides using the M1S primer of the second PCR.

The sequenced sample consisted of blood. This chain links TRBV19 with TRBJ1-5; D is perhaps TRBD1 (6 bases). The receptor's source is a girl aged 2-10 years in good health. CDR3 DNA: TGTGCCAGTAGCATGATGATCGTAGGGGGGAGCAATCAGCCCCAGCATTTT. Translating gives CASSMMIVGGSNQPQHF.